One sample yielded the 20 T cell receptor beta chains listed below, sequenced in a study of blood T cell repertoires in COVID-19 (TCRdb year 2020). The library was prepared using the immunoSEQ multiplex PCR assay. Entries here come from immuneACCESS through TCRdb and include only in-frame sequences with V and J called. Some clones fail to appear in such tables; in the studies checked, an unresolved V gene covers under half of the shortfall, and the cause of the remainder is unknown. The sample includes about 24,000 clones, with 82% observed a single time. 7.5% to 9% of the sample is taken by the ten largest. The sample comprised peripheral blood. The receptors derive from a human donor in a cohort sampled during active COVID-19.

The chain's CDR3 is CSVESGEAKNIQYF. CDR3 sequence (DNA): TGCAGCGTTGAGTCAGGGGAGGCCAAAAACATTCAGTACTTC. The chain links TRBV29-1 to TRBJ2-4; D is possibly TRBD1 (6 bases). CDR3 length: 14 amino acids. Germline V gene lookup returns CDR1 SQVTM and CDR2 ANQGSEA. Trimming shortened V by 3 bases and J by 1 base, and 10 bases separated the two germline ends.

This clone was found once. This rearrangement joins TRBV11-3 to TRBJ2-1; a possible D gene is TRBD1 (6 bases). V lost 2 bases and J lost 2, with 10 bases in between. There are 15 residues in the CDR3. Germline V CDR1 and CDR2: SGHNT, YENEEA. The CDR3 sequence is CASSLNQGTYNEQFF. Here the CDR3 DNA reads TGTGCCAGCAGCTTAAATCAGGGGACCTACAATGAGCAGTTCTTC.

The V call is TRBV28, the J call TRBJ1-2, with 11 positions matching TRBD1. The CDR3 is 15 residues long. V gave up 2 bases and J gave up 4 bases; unmatched junction bases: 3. Per germline, CDR1 MDHEN and CDR2 SYDVKM. CDR3 nucleotides: TGTGCCAGCAGTTTACCGGGACAGGGGGGCTATGGCTACACCTTC. Its protein is CASSLPGQGGYGYTF.

V gene TRBV24-1 combines with J gene TRBJ2-3, with D uncertain. Trimming stripped 0 bases from V and 5 bases from J, with 5 bases between. Germline CDR1 reads KGHDR; CDR2 reads SFDVKD. The CDR3 spans 13 residues. CDR3 region: CATSDLQVDTQYF. Written as DNA, the CDR3 is TGTGCCACCAGTGATTTGCAGGTAGATACGCAGTATTTT.

The V call is TRBV2, the J call TRBJ2-6; 9 nucleotides line up with TRBD1. V shed 5 bases and J 0 bases; nucleotides not matched to a gene: 5. This CDR3 is 17 amino acids long. Germline CDR1 is SNHLY and CDR2 is FYNNEI. The CDR3 is CASSLTGGSSGANVLTF. In nucleotides, the CDR3 is TGTGCCAGCAGTTTGACAGGGGGGAGCTCTGGGGCCAACGTCCTGACTTTC.

This chain uses TRBV5-5 with TRBJ1-5, with TRBD1 identical over 11 bases. Germline V gene sequence: CDR1 SGHKS, CDR2 YYEKEE (reference sequence). The CDR3 is 16 amino acids. Trimming at V came to 4 bases and at J to 4 bases, leaving 7 bases not matched to a gene. The DNA of the CDR3 is TGTGCCAGCAGCATACACCGGGACAGGGGGAATCAGCCCCAGCATTTT. This encodes CASSIHRDRGNQPQHF.

The CDR3 is CASRSTGENIQYF. CDR3 bases: TGTGCCAGCAGGTCCACAGGGGAAAACATTCAGTACTTC. The V call is TRBV7-3, the J call TRBJ2-4; 7 bases agree with TRBD1. CDR1 is SGHTA and CDR2 is FQGTGA in the germline V gene. The CDR3 covers 13 residues. Germline trimming cut 6 bases from V and 5 bases from J; bases unmatched to any gene: 4.

This chain joins TRBV4-3 and TRBJ1-5; 8 nucleotides agree with TRBD1. Germline assignment: CDR1 LGHNA and CDR2 YSLEER. Trimming took 0 bases from V and 9 from J; bases not matched to a gene: 16. This CDR3 has 18 amino acids. CDR3 sequence: CASSQDADWRQGFAPQHF. The CDR3 bases are TGCGCCAGCAGCCAAGATGCTGATTGGAGACAGGGGTTTGCGCCCCAGCATTTT.

This clone appeared a single time. V is TRBV3-1 (or the pseudogene TRBV3-2) and J is TRBJ2-7; the D gene is possibly TRBD2 (5 bases). The CDR3 runs 15 residues. Germline V lookup: CDR1 LGHDT, CDR2 YNNKEL (reference sequence). V lost 4 bases and J 0 bases, leaving 13 bases between the germline ends. CDR3 in amino acids: CASSPELGSSYEQYF. DNA of the CDR3: TGTGCCAGCAGCCCGGAACTAGGAAGCTCCTACGAGCAGTACTTC.

This chain joins TRBV5-1 and TRBJ1-4; D is perhaps TRBD1 (6 bases). The CDR3 totals 14 residues. Trimming shortened V by 5 bases and J by 0 bases, and 8 bases separated the two germline ends. Germline values: CDR1 SGHRS, CDR2 YFSETQ. The CDR3 loop is CASSEGATNEKLFF. The CDR3 region has the DNA TGCGCCAGCAGTGAGGGGGCAACTAATGAAAAACTGTTTTTT.

This chain joins TRBV11-1 and TRBJ1-2, with no clear D. The CDR3 extends over 13 amino acids. Germline V gene lookup returns CDR1 SGHAT and CDR2 FQDESV (reference sequence). Trimming took off 1 base at V and 3 bases at J, with 6 bases between the two ends. The CDR3 is CASSLDRHYGYTF. The CDR3 nucleotides read TGTGCCAGCAGCTTAGACAGACACTATGGCTACACCTTC.

The chain recombines TRBV10-3 with TRBJ2-7; possible D gene TRBD1, 6 bases. This CDR3 contains 16 residues. The germline gives CDR1 ENHRY, CDR2 SYGVKD. The V end lost 10 bases, the J end lost 0 bases, and 22 bases lay between the germline ends. CDR3 region: CATRNSGALSSYEQYF. The CDR3 DNA is TGTGCCACCAGGAATTCAGGGGCCTTAAGCTCCTACGAGCAGTACTTC.

This clone has a handful of counts. V usage is TRBV9 and J usage is TRBJ2-3; a possible D gene is TRBD1 (6 bases). This CDR3 contains 15 residues. V lost 4 bases to trimming and J lost 0 bases, with 12 bases between them. The germline CDR1 and CDR2 sequences are SGDLS and YYNGEE. The CDR3 loop is CASSYQGGSTDTQYF. The DNA of the CDR3 is TGTGCCAGCAGCTACCAAGGGGGTAGCACAGATACGCAGTATTTT.

This clone was seen just once. Written as DNA, the CDR3 is TGTGCCAGCAGGAGGGGACTAGCGGGAGTTAGGGAGACCCAGTACTTC. As protein: CASRRGLAGVRETQYF. The V call is TRBV28, the J call TRBJ2-5, with 14 bases lining up with TRBD2. Losses at the gene ends were 6 bases for V and 5 bases for J; bases not matched to a gene: 8. This CDR3 is built from 16 residues. Germline-derived CDR1 and CDR2 are MDHEN and SYDVKM.

In DNA, the CDR3 is TGTGCCAGCAGCAAAGAACGATGTAAACACGCGAACACTGAAGCTTTCTTT. Protein product: CASSKERCKHANTEAFF. The chain recombines TRBV21-1 with TRBJ1-1; the table gives TRBD1 as D, unverified against the DNA. TRBV21-1 is shown as a pseudogene. The CDR3 runs 17 residues.

The chain joins TRBV18 to TRBJ2-7, with 9 bases fitting TRBD1. The CDR3 has 18 amino acids. In germline, CDR1 is KGHSH, CDR2 LQKENI. With 3 bases clipped from V and 1 base from J, the junction kept 13 bases outside the gene matches. The CDR3 loop is CASSPGTGISLSSYEQYF. The DNA for the CDR3 is TGTGCCAGCTCACCGGGGACAGGGATTTCCCTTTCTTCCTACGAGCAGTACTTC.

This clone appeared a single time. The J gene is TRBJ2-5, the V gene TRBV3-1 (or the pseudogene TRBV3-2); 9 bases map to TRBD1. The CDR3 is 16 amino acids. V shed 4 bases and J 1 base; nucleotides not matched to a gene: 7. Germline CDR1 reads LGHDT; CDR2 reads YNNKEL (reference sequence). The DNA of the CDR3 is TGTGCCAGCAGCCCATTCCGGACAGGGGCCCAAGAGACCCAGTACTTC. This sequence encodes CASSPFRTGAQETQYF.

This clone was seen just once. V gene TRBV7-2 combines with J gene TRBJ1-2; D is possibly TRBD1 (5 bases). Trimming took off 8 bases at V and 4 bases at J, with 14 bases between the two ends. CDR3 length: 13 amino acids. The germline CDR1 and CDR2 sequences are SGHTA and FQGNSA. The CDR3 region is CASSAGQGYGYTF. CDR3 coding DNA: TGTGCCAGCTCGGCGGGGCAGGGCTATGGCTACACCTTC.

J is TRBJ2-7 and V is TRBV6-5, with D perhaps matching TRBD2 (6 bases). Looked up from germline, CDR1 is MNHEY and CDR2 is SVGAGI. The CDR3 has 14 amino acids. The germline V and J ends were trimmed by 7 bases and 4 bases, with 17 bases remaining between them. As DNA, the CDR3 is TGTGCCAGCACCCCGGGCCCGGGGACTTACGAGCAGTACTTC. Its translation is CASTPGPGTYEQYF.

The V and J genes are TRBV19 and TRBJ2-3; a weak D match, TRBD2 (5 bases). From germline, CDR1 is LNHDA and CDR2 SQIVND (reference sequence). The CDR3 length is 16 residues. V was shortened by 10 bases and J by 7 bases, with 27 bases between the two germline ends. CDR3 sequence: CATSSVRGSPGNTQYF. The CDR3 nucleotides read TGTGCCACCAGTAGTGTGCGAGGCTCGCCCGGGAATACGCAGTATTTT.